This TCR beta chain was profiled in a study of T cell changes during pregnancy in multiple sclerosis. V lost 3 bases and J lost 3, with 11 bases in between. This CDR3 contains 15 residues. CDR1 MDHEN and CDR2 SYDVKM come from the germline V gene. Only in-frame clones appear in the TCRdb table, and some are missing; sequencing was by immunoSEQ multiplex PCR. This sample has around 81,000 clones; roughly 92% occur once, and the top ten carry roughly 3.6%. This specimen was peripheral blood, taken after pregnancy. The receptor comes from a female donor in good health, enrolled as a control in a pregnancy study. The genes are TRBV28 and TRBJ1-4; tentatively, D is TRBD1 (6 bases). The CDR3 coding sequence is TGTGCCAGCAGTTTCTTGGGGGCCCCTAATGAAAAACTGTTTTTT. This gives the protein CASSFLGAPNEKLFF.